The rows below give T cell receptor beta chains drawn from one sample of a study of blood T cell repertoires in COVID-19. Sequencing was performed with immunoSEQ multiplex PCR; in TCRdb, only in-frame clones are kept and a portion is missing. The table has about 460,000 clones, 75% to 90% seen once. Sample: PBMCs or T cells enriched from blood (not recorded which). Every receptor here comes from a woman aged 55 to 70 who had recovered from COVID-19. Each CDR3 is given with its conserved first and last residue. Each record gives: J gene, clone size, V gene, D gene, CDR3 length, CDR3 protein, CDR3 DNA. D genes are given only for firm matches. Only part of the rows carry a size: once, few, many, or a class if the clone is expanded.

TRBJ1-3,NA,TRBV11-2,TRBD1,17,CASSLGPRGLSGNTIYF,TGTGCCAGCAGCTTAGGGCCCAGGGGGCTCTCTGGAAACACCATATATTTT
TRBJ1-2,NA,TRBV5-6,TRBD1,13,CASSLGTAYGYTF,TGTGCCAGCAGCCTTGGGACAGCTTATGGCTACACCTTC
TRBJ2-3,once,TRBV6-4,NA,13,CASSVDRLDTQYF,TGTGCCAGCTCGGTCGATCGCCTCGATACGCAGTATTTT
TRBJ1-4,NA,TRBV19,TRBD1,15,CASSQLGTGIEKLFF,TGTGCCAGTAGCCAATTGGGGACAGGGATAGAAAAACTGTTTTTT
TRBJ2-3,NA,TRBV9,TRBD2,19,CASSVAQLSGGAVADTQYF,TGTGCCAGCAGCGTAGCTCAACTGAGCGGGGGGGCGGTGGCAGATACGCAGTATTTT
TRBJ2-2,NA,TRBV5-1,NA,15,CASSLGSANTGELFF,TGCGCCAGCAGCTTAGGCAGCGCGAACACCGGGGAGCTGTTTTTT
TRBJ1-2,NA,TRBV5-1,TRBD1,15,CASSLDRGQDYGYTF,TGCGCCAGCAGCTTGGACAGGGGGCAGGACTATGGCTACACCTTC
TRBJ2-2,NA,TRBV7-7,TRBD2,16,CASSLLAGGLTGELFF,TGTGCCAGCAGCTTACTAGCGGGGGGCCTCACCGGGGAGCTGTTTTTT
TRBJ2-1,NA,TRBV27,TRBD2,14,CASSWRGLDNEQFF,TGTGCCAGCAGTTGGAGGGGACTAGACAATGAGCAGTTCTTC
TRBJ2-7,NA,TRBV7-2,TRBD2,16,CASSLVASGPSYEQYF,TGTGCCAGCAGCTTAGTTGCTAGCGGGCCCAGCTACGAGCAGTACTTC
TRBJ2-3,NA,TRBV2,TRBD2,14,CASRTLAGSDTQYF,TGTGCCAGCAGGACCCTAGCGGGGTCAGATACGCAGTATTTT
TRBJ1-2,NA,TRBV5-4,TRBD1,14,CASSWEGQGLGYTF,TGTGCCAGCAGCTGGGAGGGACAGGGACTAGGCTACACCTTC
TRBJ1-2,NA,TRBV7-8,NA,14,CASSLAQGGYGYTF,TGTGCCAGCAGCTTAGCGCAAGGGGGCTATGGCTACACCTTC
TRBJ1-6,NA,TRBV4-1,NA,16,CASSQELDRSNSPLHF,TGCGCCAGCAGCCAAGAGTTAGACAGGTCAAATTCACCCCTCCACTTT
TRBJ2-5,few,TRBV27,NA,17,CASSLSIGSGGRETQYF,TGTGCCAGCAGTTTATCGATTGGCTCAGGGGGGCGAGAGACCCAGTACTTC
TRBJ1-1,NA,TRBV19,NA,14,CASTYEAGYTEAFF,TGTGCCAGTACCTATGAAGCGGGATACACTGAAGCTTTCTTT
TRBJ1-2,NA,TRBV2,TRBD1,14,CASSFSGTAYGYTF,TGTGCCAGCAGTTTCTCCGGGACAGCCTATGGCTACACCTTC
TRBJ1-3,NA,TRBV9,TRBD1,15,CASSDRQGSGNTIYF,TGTGCCAGCAGCGACCGACAGGGTTCTGGAAACACCATATATTTT
TRBJ2-3,NA,TRBV28,NA,15,CASSLSGSSTDTQYF,TGTGCCAGCAGTTTATCGGGTTCTAGCACAGATACGCAGTATTTT
TRBJ1-4,NA,TRBV10-1,TRBD1,20,CASSESPPRQGANKGEKLFF,TGCGCCAGCAGTGAGTCCCCCCCTCGACAGGGGGCGAATAAGGGTGAAAAACTGTTTTTT
TRBJ2-5,NA,TRBV7-2,TRBD2,18,CASSLGASGGSWQETQYF,TGTGCCAGCAGCTTAGGGGCTAGCGGGGGGTCGTGGCAAGAGACCCAGTACTTC
TRBJ1-5,NA,TRBV5-1,TRBD1,14,CASSPTGGNQPQHF,TGCGCCAGCAGCCCTACAGGGGGCAATCAGCCCCAGCATTTT
TRBJ2-7,NA,TRBV7-2,TRBD1,16,CASSLKGQGWTYEQYF,TGTGCCAGCAGCTTAAAGGGACAGGGGTGGACGTACGAGCAGTACTTC
TRBJ1-3,NA,TRBV30,NA,12,CAGGASGNTIYF,TGTGCCGGAGGGGCCTCTGGAAACACCATATATTTT
TRBJ2-1,NA,TRBV12-5,TRBD2,17,CASGLYRSGGDFYEQFF,TGTGCTAGTGGTCTGTACAGGAGCGGGGGGGACTTTTATGAGCAGTTCTTC